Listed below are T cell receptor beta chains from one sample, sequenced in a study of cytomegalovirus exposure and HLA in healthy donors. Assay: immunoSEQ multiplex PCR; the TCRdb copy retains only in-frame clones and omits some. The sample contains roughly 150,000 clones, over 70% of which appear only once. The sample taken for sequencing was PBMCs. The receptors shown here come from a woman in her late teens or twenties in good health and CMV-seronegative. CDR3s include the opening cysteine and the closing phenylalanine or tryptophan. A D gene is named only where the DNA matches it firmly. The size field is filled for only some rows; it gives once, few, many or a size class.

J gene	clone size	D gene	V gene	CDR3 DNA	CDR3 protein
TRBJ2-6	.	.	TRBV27	TGTGCCAGCAGTTTAGAACTGCCCTCTGGGGCCAACGTCCTGACTTTC	CASSLELPSGANVLTF
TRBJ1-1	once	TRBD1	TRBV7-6	TGTGCCAGCAGCCCCGACAGGGCGGCCACTGAAGCTTTCTTT	CASSPDRAATEAFF
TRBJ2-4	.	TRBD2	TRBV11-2	TGTGCCAGCAGCTTTTCGGGGGGGACCAAAAACATTCAGTACTTC	CASSFSGGTKNIQYF
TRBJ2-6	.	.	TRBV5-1	TGCGCCAGCAGCTTGATGCCGGGGAGCTCTGGGGCCAACGTCCTGACTTTC	CASSLMPGSSGANVLTF
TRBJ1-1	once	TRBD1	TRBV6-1	TGTGCCAGCAGTGTACCGACAGGGAAGAACACTGAAGCTTTCTTT	CASSVPTGKNTEAFF
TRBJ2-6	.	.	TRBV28	TGTGCCAGCAGTCCGGCTGGGGGCTCTGGGGCCAACGGCCTGACTTTC	CASSPAGGSGANGLTF
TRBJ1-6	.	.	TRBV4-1	TGCGCCAGCAGCCAAGACCAGGGGCACCTTAATTCACCCCTCCACTTT	CASSQDQGHLNSPLHF
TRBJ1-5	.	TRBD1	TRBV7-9	TGTGCCAGCAGCTACGTAATGGGACAGGGGGGCATCGGCAATCAGCCCCAGCATTTT	CASSYVMGQGGIGNQPQHF
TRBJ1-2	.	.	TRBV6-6	TGTGCCAGCAACTTTGGCCGGGACAACGCTAACTATGGCTACACCTTC	CASNFGRDNANYGYTF
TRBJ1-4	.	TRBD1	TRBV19	TGTGCCAGCGGGACAGGGAGGGAAAAACTGTTTTTT	CASGTGREKLFF
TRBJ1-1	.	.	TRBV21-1	TGTGCCAGCAGCAAAAGAGGCGGCTGGATGAACACTGAAGCTTTCTTT	CASSKRGGWMNTEAFF
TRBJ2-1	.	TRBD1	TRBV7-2	TGTGCCAGCAGCCGGGGCGGGACAGGGGTATCTGAGCAGTTCTTC	CASSRGGTGVSEQFF
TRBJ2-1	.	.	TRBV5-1	TGCGCCAGCAGCTTGGGAGGGGGACGTTACAATGAGCAGTTCTTC	CASSLGGGRYNEQFF
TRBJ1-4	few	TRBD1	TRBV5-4	TGTGCCAGCAGCTCAAGGCAGGGGGTAGGAAAACTGTTTTTT	CASSSRQGVGKLFF
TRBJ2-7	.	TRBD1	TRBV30	TGTGCCTGGACCGGGACAGGGAGCTCCTACGAGCAGTACTTC	CAWTGTGSSYEQYF
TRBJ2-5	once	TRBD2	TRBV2	TGTGCCACAAGGACTAGCGGGGTCCTGGGGGCCCAGTACTTC	CATRTSGVLGAQYF
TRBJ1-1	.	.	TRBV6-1	TGTGCCAGCAGTGGGACACGAGAAGCTTTCTTT	CASSGTREAFF
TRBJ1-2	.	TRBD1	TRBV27	TGTGCCAGCAGTTTATATTTTACAGGGGAGTATGGCTACACCTTC	CASSLYFTGEYGYTF
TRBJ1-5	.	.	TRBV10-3	TGTGCCATCAGTGACAGGGTAGGTGGTCCCCAGCATTTT	CAISDRVGGPQHF
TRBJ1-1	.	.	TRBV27	TGTGCCAGCAGTCCACGACAGGTTCTTCTCAACACTGAAGCTTTCTTT	CASSPRQVLLNTEAFF
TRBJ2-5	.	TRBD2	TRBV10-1	TGCGCCAGCAGTGAAGAGCGGGGGGGCCAAGAGACCCAGTACTTC	CASSEERGGQETQYF
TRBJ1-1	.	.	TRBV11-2	TGTGCCAGCAGCTCCCTGGACAGCTATTTAACACTTAAAGCTTTCTTT	CASSSLDSYLTLKAFF
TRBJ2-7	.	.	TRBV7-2	TGTGCCAGCAGCTTAACAGTCAGTGACGAGCAGTACTTC	CASSLTVSDEQYF
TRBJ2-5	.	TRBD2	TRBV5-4	TGTGCCAGCAGACCGACTAGCTGGAACGAAGAGACCCAGTACTTC	CASRPTSWNEETQYF
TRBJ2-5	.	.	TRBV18	TGTGCCAGCTCACCAATCGACAGAGAAGAGACCCAGTACTTC	CASSPIDREETQYF
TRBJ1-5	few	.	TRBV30	TGTGCCTGGAGTGTACGGGGAGGGCTTCAGCCCCAGCATTTT	CAWSVRGGLQPQHF
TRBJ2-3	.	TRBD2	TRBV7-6	TGTGCCAGCAGCGGGACTAGCGGGATACGCACAGATACGCAGTATTTT	CASSGTSGIRTDTQYF
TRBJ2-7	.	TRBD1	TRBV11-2	TGTGCCAGCAGCTTAGTTCAATGGACAGGCGACTACGAGCAGTACTTC	CASSLVQWTGDYEQYF
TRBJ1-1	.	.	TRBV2	TGTGCCAGCTCGAAGGGGGTGTCTGAAGCTTTCTTT	CASSKGVSEAFF
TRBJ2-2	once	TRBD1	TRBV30	TGTGCCTGTAAACAGGGGGCGAATGTCGGGGAGCTGTTTTTT	CACKQGANVGELFF
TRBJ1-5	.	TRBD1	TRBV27	TGTGCCAGCAGTTTTGCAGGGGGGTGGAATCAGCCCCAGCATTTT	CASSFAGGWNQPQHF
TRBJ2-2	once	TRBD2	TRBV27	TGTGCCAGCAGCCGGGGGGCCGGGGAGCTGTTTTTT	CASSRGAGELFF
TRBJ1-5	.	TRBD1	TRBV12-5	TGTGCTAGTGGTTTGGTTCGGGGACAGCATAGCAATCAGCCCCAGCATTTT	CASGLVRGQHSNQPQHF
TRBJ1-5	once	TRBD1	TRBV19	TGTGCCAGTAGGGGGACAGGGAAGAATCAGCCCCAGCATTTT	CASRGTGKNQPQHF
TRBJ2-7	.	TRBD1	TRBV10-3	TGTGCCACCGGGGACAGCGAGACCTACGAGCAGTACTTC	CATGDSETYEQYF
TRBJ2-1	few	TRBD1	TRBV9	TGTGCCAGCAGCGTAGACTTTCTTCGGGACCCGGGACAGGGAGGTCGTGAGCAGTTCTTC	CASSVDFLRDPGQGGREQFF
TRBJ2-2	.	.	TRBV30	TGTGCCTGGAGTGACCGGGACATGGGGGAATCCGGGGAGCTGTTTTTT	CAWSDRDMGESGELFF
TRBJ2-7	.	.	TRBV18	TGTGCCAGCTCACCACTTCTCGGACAGACCTTCTACGAGCAGTACTTC	CASSPLLGQTFYEQYF
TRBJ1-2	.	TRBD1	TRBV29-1	TGCAGCGTTTCTCAGGGACAGGGGATATATGGCTACACCTTC	CSVSQGQGIYGYTF
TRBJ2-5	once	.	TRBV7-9	TGTGCCAGCAGCTTAGCGGCACAGGTAGAAGAGACCCAGTACTTC	CASSLAAQVEETQYF
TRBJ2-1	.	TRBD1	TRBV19	TGTGCCAGTAGTAGGGACAGGGGGTATAGCGAGCAGTTCTTC	CASSRDRGYSEQFF
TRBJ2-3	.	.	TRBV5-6	TGTGCCAGCAGCTTGGAACTAGCATTCACAGATACGCAGTATTTT	CASSLELAFTDTQYF
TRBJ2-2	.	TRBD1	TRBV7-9	TGTTCCAGCAGCTTAGGGACAGGAGGAGGCGGGGAGCTGTTTTTT	CSSSLGTGGGGELFF
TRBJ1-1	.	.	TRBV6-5	TGTGCCAGCAGTCCGAGACGACAGAGGAACACTGAAGCTTTCTTT	CASSPRRQRNTEAFF
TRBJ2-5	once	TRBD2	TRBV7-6	TGTGCCAGCAGCTTAGTGCCTAGCGGGGGAGAAAAAGAGACCCAGTACTTC	CASSLVPSGGEKETQYF
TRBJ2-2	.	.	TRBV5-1	TGCGCCAGCAGTTTTAACAGGGTAAACACCGGGGAGCTGTTTTTT	CASSFNRVNTGELFF
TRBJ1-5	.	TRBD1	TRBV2	TGTGCCAGCAGTGCCTCGCGGGACAGTCGCAATCAGCCCCAGCATTTT	CASSASRDSRNQPQHF
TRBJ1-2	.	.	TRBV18	TGTGCCAGCTCACCACCCTCCGAGACAGGACGCTATGGCTACACCTTC	CASSPPSETGRYGYTF
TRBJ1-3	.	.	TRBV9	TGTGCCAGCAGCGTAGGTCAGGAGGGGAAGGGAAACACCATATATTTT	CASSVGQEGKGNTIYF
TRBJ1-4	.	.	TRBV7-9	TGTGCCAGCAGCTTGGGGCGGGAGAAACTGTTTTTT	CASSLGREKLFF
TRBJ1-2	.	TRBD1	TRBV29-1	TGCAGCGTCTGGGACAGGAACGCCTATGGCTACACCTTC	CSVWDRNAYGYTF
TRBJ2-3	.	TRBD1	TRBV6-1	TGTGCCAGCAGTGATCGGACAGGGCCCACAGATACGCAGTATTTT	CASSDRTGPTDTQYF
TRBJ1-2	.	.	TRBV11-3	TGTGCCAGCAGCTATCGGGGTTTCTATGGCTACACCTTC	CASSYRGFYGYTF
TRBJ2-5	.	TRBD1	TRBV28	TGTGCCAGCAGTGGACAGGGGGAGGGAGAGACCCAGTACTTC	CASSGQGEGETQYF
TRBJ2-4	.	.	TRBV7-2	TGTGCCAGCAGCCCCCAACTAGCCGCAACCAAAAACATTCAGTACTTC	CASSPQLAATKNIQYF
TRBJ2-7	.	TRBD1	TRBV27	TGTGCCAGCAGTCTCCTTACAGGGGAATGGGACTACGAGCAGTACTTC	CASSLLTGEWDYEQYF